Listed below are T cell receptor beta chains from one sample, sequenced in a study of early T cells in non-severe SARS-CoV-2 infection. MiXCR, run by TCRdb on the 5' RACE reads, gives a single entry per CDR3 protein. Among about 100,000 distinct CDR3 sequences listed, approximately 13% were seen once. Source material: whole blood. The receptor source for this set is an adult who was a healthcare worker with PCR-confirmed SARS-CoV-2 infection or an uninfected control (not recorded which). Each CDR3 is given without its conserved first and last residue. The D gene is left open where the match is weak. Expanded clones get a size class; other rows say once, few or many, or leave the size out.

.,TRBV5-1,TRBJ2-7,.,ASSPDSSYEQY
.,TRBV28,TRBJ2-7,many,ASSLGGGEQY
.,TRBV2,TRBJ2-7,few,ASDGADSYEQY
.,TRBV21-1,TRBJ1-6,many,ASTVENTELLNNSPLH
TRBD2,TRBV12-3/TRBV12-4,TRBJ2-5,many,ASRPGLAGKETQY
.,TRBV12-3/TRBV12-4,TRBJ1-5,few,ASTRTAINQPQH
.,TRBV9,TRBJ2-7,few,ASSVGLGGGEDEQY
TRBD1,TRBV6-2/TRBV6-3,TRBJ1-1,.,ASRPATGAGTEAF
.,TRBV5-1,TRBJ1-1,.,ASSSSRGGTEAF
.,TRBV27,TRBJ1-2,few,ASSPGRNYGYT
.,TRBV27,TRBJ1-1,many,ASSSEFWTANTEAF
TRBD1,TRBV6-1,TRBJ2-3,.,ASSPGTGRTDTQY
.,TRBV5-1,TRBJ1-6,few,ASSLNLQGAGNSPLH
.,TRBV11-2,TRBJ2-1,few,ASSLGAESSYNEQF
.,TRBV28,TRBJ2-3,few,ASTQGGGTDTQY
.,TRBV5-1,TRBJ2-1,many,ASSLQGYNEQF
.,TRBV5-1,TRBJ1-5,few,ASSLEGGYQPQH
TRBD2,TRBV6-5,TRBJ2-3,many,ASSPARGAGGLTDTQY
.,TRBV29-1,TRBJ1-1,.,SVEQTGAF
.,TRBV28,TRBJ1-5,.,ASTRRGSSNQPQH
TRBD1,TRBV24-1,TRBJ2-7,many,ATSETTGTVYEQY
.,TRBV29-1,TRBJ1-1,.,SANGRTEAF
.,TRBV29-1,TRBJ2-3,few,SGRWGTIDTQY
TRBD2,TRBV13,TRBJ2-5,many,ASSNGLAWETQY
.,TRBV2,TRBJ2-2,few,ASSVSAGGVRELF
TRBD2,TRBV29-1,TRBJ2-3,.,SVALLGTITDTQY